This TCR beta chain derives from a study of cytomegalovirus exposure and HLA in healthy donors. Overall study results and limits: Presence/absence analyses assumed roughly uniform sequencing depth across donors. In an earlier analysis, most TCR beta V segments were productive about 87% or about 30% of the time. In vitro testing confirmed a few CMV-associated chains as specific for CMV antigens. Later analysis indicated greater clonal expansion among HLA-associated TCR beta chains than among equally common other chains.

Concerning this clone itself: As yet, its antigen is unknown.

This PCR relied on a set of 60 Vbeta primers and 13 Jbeta primers. Only in-frame clones appear in the TCRdb table, and some are missing; sequencing was by immunoSEQ multiplex PCR. Among some 140,000 clones listed, roughly 80% were seen once. This TCR derives from a man aged 50-59 years in good health and CMV-seronegative. Input material: PBMCs.

DNA for the CDR3: TGTGCCAGCAGCCCAACAGACGGAGCGGCCGCCAATGAGCAGTTCTTC. Translated: CASSPTDGAAANEQFF. The chain is built from TRBV9 and TRBJ2-1; tentatively, D is TRBD2 (5 bases). Germline V gene data show CDR1 as SGDLS and CDR2 as YYNGEE. The ends were cut back, 4 bases at V and 6 bases at J, with 20 bases in the middle. The length of the CDR3 is 16 residues.